Here is one T cell receptor beta chain with its context. The time point is: cycle 4 day 1 (C4D1), after 5 to 7 weeks of nivolumab. Each and every patient relapsed after autologous stem cell transplantation, and patients got differing brentuximab vedotin exposure. This sample stems from a study of PD-1 blockade in classical Hodgkin lymphoma. Germline V gene data show CDR1 as MNHEY and CDR2 as SVGAGI. The CDR3 is 14 amino acids. J gave up 3 bases and V 5 bases, and 1 base lay outside the gene matches. TCRdb's table, derived via immunoSEQ multiplex PCR, lists solely in-frame clones and lacks some. The sample gives about 30,000 clones, 81% of which show up once; about 15% is in the top ten.

The chain combines TRBV6-5 with TRBJ2-2; 9 bases are shared with TRBD1. The receptor was isolated from a human donor with classical Hodgkin lymphoma. The sample in question was peripheral blood mononuclear cells (PBMCs), obtained before the fourth cycle of nivolumab. The CDR3 spells CASSRQGDTGELFF. The CDR3 DNA reads as TGTGCCAGCAGTCGACAGGGGGACACCGGGGAGCTGTTTTTT.